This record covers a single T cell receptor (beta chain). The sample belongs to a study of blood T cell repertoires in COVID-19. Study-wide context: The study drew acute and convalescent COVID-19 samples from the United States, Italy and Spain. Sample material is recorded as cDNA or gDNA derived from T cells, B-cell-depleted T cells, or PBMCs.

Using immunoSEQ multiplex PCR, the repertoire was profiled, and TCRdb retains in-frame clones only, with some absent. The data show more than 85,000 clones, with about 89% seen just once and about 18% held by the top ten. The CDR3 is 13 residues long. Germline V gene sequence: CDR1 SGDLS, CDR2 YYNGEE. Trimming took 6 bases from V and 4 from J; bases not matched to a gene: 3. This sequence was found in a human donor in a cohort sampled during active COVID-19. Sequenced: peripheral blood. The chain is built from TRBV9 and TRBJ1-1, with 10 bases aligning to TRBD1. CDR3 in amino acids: CASTRQGATEAFF. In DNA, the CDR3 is TGTGCCAGCACTAGACAGGGGGCCACTGAAGCTTTCTTT.